This T cell receptor beta chain was obtained from a study of blood T cell repertoires in COVID-19. Study background: Italy, Spain and the United States were the sources of the convalescent and acute COVID-19 samples. T cells, B-cell-depleted T cells, or PBMCs supplied cDNA or gDNA.

Only in-frame clones appear in the TCRdb table, and some are missing; sequencing was by immunoSEQ multiplex PCR. The data hold 150,000 or so clones, with more than 65% observed a single time. This clone has a handful of counts. Which cohort a participant joined came from the clinical history participants gave. Either two negative PCRs, clearance, or symptom resolution qualified Cohort 3 donors as recovered. This clonotype was obtained from a man aged 45-65 years who had recovered from COVID-19. The sample was PBMCs or T cells enriched from blood (not recorded which).

This CDR3 reads CASSSGQILNQPQHF. CDR3 nucleotides: TGTGCCAGCAGCTCGGGACAGATCCTCAATCAGCCCCAGCATTTT. The gene calls are TRBV7-9 and TRBJ1-5; 7 bases are shared with TRBD1. This CDR3 comprises 15 residues. Per germline, CDR1 SEHNR and CDR2 FQNEAQ (reference sequence). V was pared by 4 bases and J by 3 bases, with 6 bases of the junction left unmatched.